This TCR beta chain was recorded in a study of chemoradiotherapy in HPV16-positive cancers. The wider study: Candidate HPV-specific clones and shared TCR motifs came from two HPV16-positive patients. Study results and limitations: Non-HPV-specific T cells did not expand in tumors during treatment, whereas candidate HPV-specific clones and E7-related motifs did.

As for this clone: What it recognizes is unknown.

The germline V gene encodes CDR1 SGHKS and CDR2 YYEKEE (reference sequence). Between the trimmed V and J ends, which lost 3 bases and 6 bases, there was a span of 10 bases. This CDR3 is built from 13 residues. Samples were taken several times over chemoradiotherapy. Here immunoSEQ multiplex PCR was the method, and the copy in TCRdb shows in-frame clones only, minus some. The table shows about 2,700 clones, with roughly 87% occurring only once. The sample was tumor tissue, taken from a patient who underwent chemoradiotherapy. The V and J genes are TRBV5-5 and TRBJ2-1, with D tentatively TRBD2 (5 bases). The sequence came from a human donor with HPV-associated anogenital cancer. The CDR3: CASSSGIANEQFF. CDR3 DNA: TGTGCCAGCAGCTCCGGGATCGCCAATGAGCAGTTCTTC.